The 14 T cell receptor beta chains presented below share a single source sample, sequenced in a study of beta chain features in type 1 diabetes. Study-wide results and caveats: When Type 1 diabetes patients were examined, their TCRB CDR3s proved moderately but significantly shorter in all four CD4+ subsets.

Expressed TCRB transcripts were sequenced because the entire RNA isolate underwent reverse transcription. Assay: immunoSEQ multiplex PCR; the TCRdb copy retains only in-frame clones and omits some. The data hold 500,000 to 650,000 clones, with roughly 12% observed a single time. What these receptors recognize is not known. Sequenced material: naive CD4+ T cells from blood. Every receptor here comes from a young man with type 1 diabetes.

This clone turned up a few times. The rearrangement uses TRBV25-1 and TRBJ1-6; D may be TRBD1 (5 bases). The CDR3 consists of 17 residues. Looked up from germline, CDR1 is MGHDK and CDR2 is SYGVNS. Deletions cut 1 base from V and 0 bases from J, with 10 bases between. The CDR3 loop reads CASSEFGTVSYNSPLHF. Written as DNA, the CDR3 is TGTGCCAGCAGTGAATTTGGGACCGTCTCCTATAATTCACCCCTCCACTTT.

V usage is TRBV19 and J usage is TRBJ2-7, with 8 bases aligning to TRBD2. Trimming cost V 6 bases and J 6 bases; bases outside gene matches: 7. Per the germline V gene, CDR1 is LNHDA and CDR2 is SQIVND (reference sequence). The CDR3 has 13 amino acids. CDR3: CASRRTSHREQYF. The DNA of the CDR3 is TGTGCCAGTAGGAGGACTAGCCACCGCGAGCAGTACTTC.

This clone was seen a few times. The chain uses TRBV15 and TRBJ2-4; D not resolved. Germline CDR1 is LNHNV and CDR2 is YYDKDF (reference sequence). V was trimmed by 1 base and J by 6 bases, leaving 16 bases between them. The length of the CDR3 is 16 residues. The CDR3 is CATSRGGAHGRNIQYF. The CDR3 coding sequence is TGTGCCACCAGCAGAGGCGGCGCTCACGGAAGAAACATTCAGTACTTC.

The sample holds a few counts of this clone. The chain is built from TRBV29-1 and TRBJ1-5, with D possibly matching TRBD1 (6 bases). Germline loops: CDR1 SQVTM, CDR2 ANQGSEA. The CDR3 extends over 13 amino acids. Trimming stripped 4 bases from V and 4 bases from J, with 11 bases between. The CDR3 region has the DNA TGCAGCGTTGGGCAGGGGCTGAATCAGCCCCAGCATTTT. Translated, it gives CSVGQGLNQPQHF.

The V gene is TRBV2, the J gene TRBJ2-7, with 8 bases lining up with TRBD1. V trimming: 5 bases; J trimming: 1 base; junction bases outside the gene matches: 7. CDR3 length: 15 residues. Germline V gene lookup returns CDR1 SNHLY and CDR2 FYNNEI. The CDR3 region has the DNA TGTGCCAGCAGTTTTGGACAGGGACCTTCCTACGAGCAGTACTTC. Encoded protein: CASSFGQGPSYEQYF.

The V call is TRBV6-5, the J call TRBJ2-5; the match to TRBD1 covers 10 bases. Unmatched junction bases numbered 9, after V lost 6 bases and J lost 5 bases. Germline V gene data show CDR1 as MNHEY and CDR2 as SVGAGI. The CDR3 sequence is 15 residues long. The CDR3 loop reads CASSTTGGEEETQYF. The CDR3 nucleotides are TGTGCCAGCAGCACGACAGGGGGCGAGGAGGAGACCCAGTACTTC.

The J gene is TRBJ2-3, the V gene TRBV5-4; D assignment may be TRBD1 or TRBD2 (5 bases each). Trimming took 4 bases from V and 1 from J, leaving 13 bases between them. The germline CDR1 and CDR2 sequences are SGHNT and YYREEE (reference sequence). The CDR3 consists of 15 residues. The CDR3 nucleotides read TGTGCCAGCAGCCCAATGGGACCGGGCACAGATACGCAGTATTTT. This codes for CASSPMGPGTDTQYF.

The sample holds a few counts of this clone. The chain has TRBV13 and TRBJ2-5; D remains ambiguous. Germline V lookup: CDR1 PRHDT, CDR2 FYEKMQ (reference sequence). V was pared by 5 bases and J by 2 bases, with 15 bases between. CDR3 length: 15 residues. The CDR3 DNA reads TGTGCCAGCAGCCCCAAAGACCGATTTCAAGAGACCCAGTACTTC. This sequence encodes CASSPKDRFQETQYF.

This clone has only a few counts. The V call is TRBV7-9, the J call TRBJ2-3; D unclear. With 3 bases removed from V and 2 bases from J, the gap between germline ends came to 9 bases. Germline assignment: CDR1 SEHNR and CDR2 FQNEAQ (reference sequence). This CDR3 region has 14 residues. The CDR3 protein is CASSFSVTTDTQYF. CDR3 DNA: TGTGCCAGCAGCTTTTCAGTAACCACAGATACGCAGTATTTT.

The chain recombines TRBV14 with TRBJ2-7; D not certain. This CDR3 comprises 12 residues. Germline CDR1 is SGHDN and CDR2 is FVKESK. Trimming cost V 3 bases and J 2 bases, with 5 bases left between them. The CDR3 reads CASSQRTYEQYF. The CDR3 DNA follows: TGTGCCAGCAGCCAGAGAACCTACGAGCAGTACTTC. Looking up the rest from reference TRBV14 and TRBJ2-7 gives the full variable domain: EAGVTQFPSHSVIEKGQTVTLRCDPISGHDNLYWYRRVMGKEIKFLLHFVKESKQDESGMPNNRFLAERTGGTYSTLKVQPAELEDSGVYFCASSQRTYEQYFGPGTRLTVT.

This chain uses TRBV18 with TRBJ2-5; no definite D call. Trimming took off 5 bases at V and 0 bases at J, with 7 bases between the two ends. This CDR3 has 13 amino acids. Germline V gives CDR1 KGHSH, CDR2 LQKENI. The CDR3 DNA reads as TGTGCCAGCTCATCAACTTACCAAGAGACCCAGTACTTC. It specifies CASSSTYQETQYF.

A single count supports this clone. The sample carries other DNA sequences with the same CDR3. This chain joins TRBV6-5 and TRBJ1-5; perhaps TRBD1 as D (6 bases). V dropped 5 bases and J dropped 4 bases, with 12 bases sitting between them. The CDR3 is 14 residues long. Per the germline V gene, CDR1 is MNHEY and CDR2 is SVGAGI. The CDR3 loop reads CASSPGQTNQPQHF. Here the CDR3 DNA reads TGTGCCAGCAGTCCCGGACAGACTAATCAGCCCCAGCATTTT.

The J gene is TRBJ1-6, the V gene TRBV6-5, with D uncertain. This CDR3 contains 14 residues. V dropped 2 bases and J dropped 8 bases, with 10 bases sitting between them. The germline gives CDR1 MNHEY, CDR2 SVGAGI. The CDR3: CASSYRQADSPLHF. The CDR3 coding sequence is TGTGCCAGCAGTTACCGTCAGGCGGATTCACCCCTCCACTTT.

This clone was detected only a few times. The identical CDR3 is also encoded by other nucleotide sequences in the sample. The CDR3 is CASRRDYQETQYF. The DNA for the CDR3 is TGTGCCAGCAGACGGGACTATCAAGAGACCCAGTACTTC. The chain is built from TRBV2 and TRBJ2-5, with 7 bases aligning to TRBD2. Trimming at V came to 6 bases and at J to 2 bases, leaving 3 bases not matched to a gene. The CDR3 is made up of 13 amino acids. The germline CDR1 and CDR2 sequences are SNHLY and FYNNEI.